This paragraph covers one T cell receptor (beta chain) sequence. The CDR3 runs to 14 residues. Germline CDR1 reads SNHLY; CDR2 reads FYNNEI. V trimming: 9 bases; J trimming: 5 bases; junction bases outside the gene matches: 10. The data were produced by immunoSEQ multiplex PCR, yet TCRdb's version contains in-frame clones alone and is incomplete. The sample shows about 440,000 clones, about 89% of them seen only once. This sample was included in a study of blood T cell repertoires in COVID-19. The specimen was peripheral blood. The rearrangement links TRBV2 to TRBJ1-1; 9 nucleotides line up with TRBD1. The sequence was collected from a woman aged 25-40 years with acute or convalescent COVID-19. This chain's CDR3 is CASKTGGGRTEAFF. In DNA, the CDR3 is TGTGCCAGTAAAACAGGGGGCGGGAGGACTGAAGCTTTCTTT.